Listed below are T cell receptor beta chains from one sample, sequenced in a study of blood T cell repertoires in COVID-19. Generated by immunoSEQ multiplex PCR, the TCRdb table keeps only in-frame clones and is missing some. The sample contains tens of thousands of clones, 75% to 85% of which appear only once. Sequenced input: peripheral blood. The source of these receptors is a human donor in a cohort sampled during active COVID-19. The CDR3 runs from the conserved cysteine through the conserved F or W. A D gene is named only where the DNA matches it firmly. The listing skips clone size in some rows; elsewhere it reads once, few, many or a size class.

D | J | size | V | DNA | CDR3
NA | TRBJ2-2 | NA | TRBV18 | TGTGCCAGCTCACCTTCAGGGAACACCGGGGAGCTGTTTTTT | CASSPSGNTGELFF
TRBD1 | TRBJ2-7 | NA | TRBV7-9 | TGTGCCAGCAGCTTAAATACCCCGGGACAGGGCGGCGAGCAGTACTTC | CASSLNTPGQGGEQYF
NA | TRBJ1-5 | NA | TRBV19 | TGTGCCAGTAGTATAAGTGCGACAGCCAATCAGCCCCAGCATTTT | CASSISATANQPQHF
TRBD1 | TRBJ1-1 | NA | TRBV5-1 | TGCGCCAGCAGTGGACAGGGAAACACTGAAGCTTTCTTT | CASSGQGNTEAFF
TRBD2 | TRBJ2-1 | NA | TRBV10-3 | TGTGCCATCAGTGGGCCGACTAGCGGGGGAAACAATGAGCAGTTCTTC | CAISGPTSGGNNEQFF
TRBD2 | TRBJ2-3 | few | TRBV5-6 | TGTGCCAGCAGCTTGGACGGACTAGCGGTCACAGATACGCAGTATTTT | CASSLDGLAVTDTQYF
TRBD1 | TRBJ1-6 | few | TRBV4-1 | TGCGCCAGCAGCGACAGGGACTATAATTCACCCCTCCACTTT | CASSDRDYNSPLHF
NA | TRBJ1-1 | few | TRBV5-4 | TGTGCCAGCAGCTTGGATTCGGTAACTGAAGCTTTCTTT | CASSLDSVTEAFF
NA | TRBJ2-1 | NA | TRBV28 | TGTGCCAGCAGTCGACTTTACAATGAGCAGTTCTTC | CASSRLYNEQFF
NA | TRBJ2-7 | NA | TRBV3-1/TRBV3-2 | TGTGCCAGCAGCCACCCCTACAGGGCCACCTACGAGCAGTACTTC | CASSHPYRATYEQYF
NA | TRBJ2-3 | NA | TRBV2 | TGTGCCAGCAGTGTAACATCTAGCACAGATACGCAGTATTTT | CASSVTSSTDTQYF
NA | TRBJ1-2 | once | TRBV4-2 | TGTGCCAGCAGCCAATCAGTCGTTCTCCAGGGGAGCTATGGCTACACCTTC | CASSQSVVLQGSYGYTF
TRBD2 | TRBJ2-1 | NA | TRBV7-3 | TGTGCCAGCAGCTTAGATCAGACGGGAGGAGGAGAGCAGTTCTTC | CASSLDQTGGGEQFF
TRBD2 | TRBJ2-3 | NA | TRBV7-2 | TGTGCCAGCAGCTCATTTAGCGGGGGGGTCACAGATACGCAGTATTTT | CASSSFSGGVTDTQYF
NA | TRBJ1-5 | NA | TRBV28 | TGTGCCAGCAGTCTAGATCAGCCCCAGCATTTT | CASSLDQPQHF
TRBD2 | TRBJ2-1 | NA | TRBV19 | TGTGCCAGTAGTAAGTATCGCCTCCCTAGCGGAACTTACAATGAGCAGTTCTTC | CASSKYRLPSGTYNEQFF
NA | TRBJ1-3 | NA | TRBV10-3 | TGTGCCATCGGAGGCAGGGAGGGGAACACCATATATTTT | CAIGGREGNTIYF
NA | TRBJ1-2 | once | TRBV7-9 | TGTGCCAGCAGCTTAGATCAGGGATTTAGCGGCTACACCTTC | CASSLDQGFSGYTF
NA | TRBJ2-7 | NA | TRBV5-5 | TGTGCCAGCAGCTTGCTTAGGGGTAGCGAGCAGTACTTC | CASSLLRGSEQYF
TRBD2 | TRBJ2-7 | NA | TRBV28 | TGTGCCAGCACCCAAAGGGGAGGGTCCACCTACGAGCAGTACTTC | CASTQRGGSTYEQYF
NA | TRBJ1-1 | NA | TRBV5-4 | TGTGCCAGCAGCTTGGGGGTATCGGGCACTGAAGCTTTCTTT | CASSLGVSGTEAFF
TRBD1 | TRBJ2-7 | NA | TRBV5-8 | TGTGCCAGCAGCTTCGGACAGGGCCTCTCCTACGAGCAGTACTTC | CASSFGQGLSYEQYF
TRBD2 | TRBJ2-1 | NA | TRBV3-1/TRBV3-2 | TGTGCCAGCAGCCTGGCGGGAGTTAGCAATGAGCAGTTCTTC | CASSLAGVSNEQFF
NA | TRBJ1-1 | few | TRBV6-2/TRBV6-3 | TGTGCCAGCAGTTACATAAGGGGCACTGAAGCTTTCTTT | CASSYIRGTEAFF
TRBD2 | TRBJ2-7 | NA | TRBV5-8 | TGTGCCAGCAGCATACCGGGACTAGCGGGGGACGAGCAGTACTTC | CASSIPGLAGDEQYF